This passage covers 25 T cell receptor beta chains from one sample sequenced in a study of T cell responses to AZD1222 COVID-19 vaccine. The repertoire was sequenced with immunoSEQ multiplex PCR; TCRdb's copy has only in-frame clones and lacks some. Of 150,000 to 200,000 clones in the sample, more than 85% are singletons; the top ten hold under 5%. Sample: peripheral blood, taken on day 0 of AZD1222 vaccination. These receptors all come from an adult in good health.

The DNA for the CDR3 is TGTGCCACCGGACTAGCGGTCCTGGGGACCCAGTACTTC. As protein: CATGLAVLGTQYF. This chain connects TRBV3-1 (or the pseudogene TRBV3-2) to TRBJ2-5; the match to TRBD2 covers 10 bases. CDR3 length equals 13 residues. Unmatched junction bases numbered 9, after V lost 10 bases and J lost 7 bases. Per the germline V gene, CDR1 is LGHDT and CDR2 is YNNKEL (reference sequence).

The chain couples TRBV29-1 to TRBJ2-1, with 11 nucleotides matching TRBD2. V gave up 6 bases and J gave up 5 bases; unmatched junction bases: 3. The CDR3 covers 13 residues. Germline CDR1 and CDR2: SQVTM and ANQGSEA. The chain's CDR3 is CSVAGLADNEQFF. The CDR3 nucleotides read TGCAGCGTAGCGGGACTAGCGGACAATGAGCAGTTCTTC.

The chain couples TRBV15 to TRBJ1-1, with 7 bases aligning to TRBD1. From germline, CDR1 is LNHNV and CDR2 YYDKDF (reference sequence). J gave up 1 base and V 8 bases, and 4 bases lay outside the gene matches. The CDR3 consists of 13 residues. DNA for the CDR3: TGTGCCACCGCAGAGGGGGCGAACACTGAAGCTTTCTTT. The encoded protein is CATAEGANTEAFF.

This clone appeared a few times. The V gene is TRBV7-3, the J gene TRBJ1-1, with 7 bases fitting TRBD1. Germline V gives CDR1 SGHTA, CDR2 FQGTGA. The CDR3 is made up of 12 amino acids. V gave up 2 bases and J gave up 9 bases; unmatched junction bases: 3. The CDR3 here is CASSLRGGKAFF. The CDR3 coding sequence is TGTGCCAGCAGCTTACGAGGGGGCAAAGCTTTCTTT.

V usage is TRBV18 and J usage is TRBJ1-6; possibly TRBD1 for D (5 bases). Germline CDR1 KGHSH, CDR2 LQKENI. V was trimmed by 0 bases and J by 14 bases, leaving 11 bases between them. This CDR3 contains 13 residues. Here the CDR3 DNA reads TGTGCCAGCTCACCACCGGGGGGTGAGGCCCTCCACTTT. Protein sequence: CASSPPGGEALHF.

This chain connects TRBV9 to TRBJ2-7, with 7 bases identical to TRBD1. CDR3 length: 14 amino acids. Per germline, CDR1 SGDLS and CDR2 YYNGEE. V was pared by 0 bases and J by 2 bases, with 2 bases of the junction left unmatched. CDR3 bases: TGTGCCAGCAGCGTAGGGGGACAGCCCTACGAGCAGTACTTC. Encoded protein: CASSVGGQPYEQYF.

The chain uses TRBV19 and TRBJ1-5; a weak D match, TRBD1 (5 bases). The V and J ends lost 5 bases and 5 bases respectively, with 10 bases between them. Germline CDR1 is LNHDA and CDR2 is SQIVND (reference sequence). This CDR3 spans 13 amino acids. The DNA of the CDR3 is TGTGCCAGTAGTGTCGACAGATATCAGCCCCAGCATTTT. Translated, it gives CASSVDRYQPQHF.

This chain connects TRBV5-4 to TRBJ2-7; D might be TRBD1 (5 bases). CDR1 and CDR2 from the germline V gene are SGHNT and YYREEE (reference sequence). CDR3 size: 12 residues. V was pared by 7 bases and J by 4 bases, with 12 bases between. CDR3 region: CASGPQGYEQYF. The CDR3 DNA is TGTGCCAGCGGCCCCCAGGGTTACGAGCAGTACTTC.

V gene TRBV5-1 combines with J gene TRBJ1-2; 7 nucleotides match TRBD1. Germline values: CDR1 SGHRS, CDR2 YFSETQ. CDR3 length equals 11 residues. V shed 6 bases, J shed 8 bases, and the junction held 4 bases outside the gene matches. CDR3 sequence: CASIMTGGYTF. The DNA for the CDR3 is TGCGCCAGCATCATGACAGGGGGCTACACCTTC.

The V gene is TRBV6-2 or TRBV6-3, the J gene TRBJ1-1; TRBD1 is a possible D gene (5 bases). Trimming took 2 bases from V and 4 from J, leaving 11 bases between them. The CDR3 is 14 residues long. Germline V gene lookup returns CDR1 MNHEY and CDR2 SVGEGT. DNA of the CDR3: TGTGCCAGCAGTTACGCAGGGAGGGGCACTGAAGCTTTCTTT. The encoded protein is CASSYAGRGTEAFF.

This chain joins TRBV11-2 and TRBJ1-4, with TRBD1 matching 9 bases. Trimming removed 4 bases from V and 7 bases from J; junction bases left unmatched: 7. CDR3 length equals 15 residues. Looked up from germline, CDR1 is SGHAT and CDR2 is FQNNGV. DNA of the CDR3: TGTGCCAGCAGCTCGGGGACAGGGATGGGTGAAAAACTGTTTTTT. Protein: CASSSGTGMGEKLFF. The complete variable domain, with remaining parts taken from reference TRBV11-2 and TRBJ1-4, reads EAGVAQSPRYKIIEKRQSVAFWCNPISGHATLYWYQQILGQGPKLLIQFQNNGVVDDSQLPKDRFSAERLKGVDSTLKIQPAKLEDSAVYLCASSSGTGMGEKLFFGSGTQLSVL.

The chain couples TRBV7-8 to TRBJ2-7, with TRBD2 as a possible D gene (5 bases). The germline V gene has CDR1 SGHVS and CDR2 FQNEAQ. The V end lost 5 bases, the J end lost 0 bases, and 14 bases lay between the germline ends. The CDR3 loop spans 15 amino acids. This CDR3 is CASSRGRLSSYEQYF. CDR3 in DNA: TGTGCCAGCAGCCGGGGAAGGCTCAGCTCCTACGAGCAGTACTTC. Based on the CDR3 plus reference TRBV7-8 and TRBJ2-7, the full variable domain is GAGVSQSPRYKVAKRGQDVALRCDPISGHVSLFWYQQALGQGPEFLTYFQNEAQLDKSGLPSDRFFAERPEGSVSTLKIQRTQQEDSAVYLCASSRGRLSSYEQYFGPGTRLTVT.

This chain connects TRBV5-4 to TRBJ2-7; 9 positions agree with TRBD2. V gave up 3 bases and J gave up 3 bases; unmatched junction bases: 4. CDR1 is SGHNT and CDR2 is YYREEE in the germline V gene (reference sequence). The CDR3 has 14 residues. CDR3 DNA sequence: TGTGCCAGCAGCTATAGCGGGAGTTTCTACGAGCAGTACTTC. This sequence encodes CASSYSGSFYEQYF.

V usage is TRBV3-1 (or the pseudogene TRBV3-2) and J usage is TRBJ1-1; D is ambiguous. This CDR3 has 14 residues. The germline CDR1 and CDR2 sequences are LGHDT and YNNKEL (reference sequence). Trimming pared 1 base from V and 1 base from J, leaving 7 bases between. The CDR3, as DNA: TGTGCCAGCAGCCAAGCTGGAGGGAACACTGAAGCTTTCTTT. Translated, it gives CASSQAGGNTEAFF.

The V call is TRBV19, the J call TRBJ2-7, with a possible D match to TRBD2 (6 bases). This CDR3 spans 15 amino acids. Trimming cost V 8 bases and J 0 bases, with 17 bases left between them. CDR1 and CDR2 (germline): LNHDA, SQIVND (reference sequence). CDR3: CASASGAANSYEQYF. CDR3 nucleotides: TGTGCCAGTGCGTCGGGAGCGGCCAACTCCTACGAGCAGTACTTC. Full variable domain (outside the CDR3, taken from reference TRBV19 and TRBJ2-7): DGGITQSPKYLFRKEGQNVTLSCEQNLNHDAMYWYRQDPGQGLRLIYYSQIVNDFQKGDIAEGYSVSREKKESFPLTVTSAQKNPTAFYLCASASGAANSYEQYFGPGTRLTVT.

This clone was seen just once. The chain uses TRBV10-3 and TRBJ1-1, with D perhaps TRBD1 (6 bases). With 8 bases removed from V and 1 base from J, the gap between germline ends came to 14 bases. Germline CDR1 ENHRY, CDR2 SYGVKD. The CDR3 loop spans 14 amino acids. This CDR3 reads CAIASGTTNTEAFF. DNA for the CDR3: TGTGCCATCGCCTCCGGGACAACGAACACTGAAGCTTTCTTT.

This sequence joins TRBV4-3 and TRBJ1-1; perhaps TRBD1 as D (5 bases). Per the germline V gene, CDR1 is LGHNA and CDR2 is YSLEER. Trimming took 3 bases from V and 2 from J, leaving 13 bases between them. This CDR3 is built from 15 residues. The CDR3 DNA is TGCGCCAGCAGCCATACCGACAGAGCCAACACTGAAGCTTTCTTT. Translated, it gives CASSHTDRANTEAFF.

This clone came up a few times. The chain recombines TRBV19 with TRBJ1-2, with D maybe TRBD1 (5 bases). Trimming left V 0 bases short and J 3 bases short, with 32 bases between. CDR1 is LNHDA and CDR2 is SQIVND in the germline V gene (reference sequence). The CDR3 totals 22 residues. The DNA of the CDR3 is TGTGCCAGTAGTATAGATCATCGCCCCTATCCGAGGGACGCGTGTGGACACTATGGCTACACCTTC. It is translated as CASSIDHRPYPRDACGHYGYTF.

The chain joins TRBV29-1 to TRBJ2-7; no clear D. Trimming left V 4 bases short and J 3 bases short, with 10 bases between. The CDR3 spans 12 residues. The germline V gene has CDR1 SQVTM and CDR2 ANQGSEA. The CDR3 DNA follows: TGCAGCGTTGGGGGTCCGGTCTACGAGCAGTACTTC. Its translation: CSVGGPVYEQYF.

This rearrangement joins TRBV7-9 to TRBJ1-5, with a tentative D call TRBD1 (6 bases). The V end was cut by 8 bases, the J end by 6 bases, with 26 bases between. Germline V gene data show CDR1 as SEHNR and CDR2 as FQNEAQ (reference sequence). CDR3 size: 17 residues. CDR3 bases: TGTGCCAGCGTCCGGGACACCGGATCCAGCATCGCTCAGCCCCAGCATTTT. Amino acids: CASVRDTGSSIAQPQHF.

The chain employs TRBV7-2 and TRBJ2-1; D gene unclear. Trimming pared 1 base from V and 9 bases from J, leaving 7 bases between. This CDR3 is 12 amino acids long. Germline V CDR1 and CDR2: SGHTA, FQGNSA. The CDR3 region is CASSLGGFEQFF. As DNA, the CDR3 is TGTGCCAGCAGCTTAGGGGGATTTGAGCAGTTCTTC.

The rearrangement uses TRBV5-6 and TRBJ1-2; weak D call: TRBD1 (5 bases). The CDR3 has 16 residues. Germline V lookup: CDR1 SGHDT, CDR2 YYEEEE. Trimming took 0 bases from V and 0 from J, leaving 12 bases between them. Written as DNA, the CDR3 is TGTGCCAGCAGCTTGGGACAGAAGCCCTCTAACTATGGCTACACCTTC. Translating gives CASSLGQKPSNYGYTF.

The chain employs TRBV5-6 and TRBJ2-7, with D possibly being TRBD2 (5 bases). Germline values: CDR1 SGHDT, CDR2 YYEEEE. The CDR3 contains 14 residues. V lost 4 bases, J lost 6 bases, and 17 bases lay in between. Here the CDR3 reads CASSQRSLAGEQYF. The CDR3 coding sequence is TGTGCCAGCAGCCAAAGAAGTCTAGCTGGCGAGCAGTACTTC.

The rearrangement joins TRBV4-1 to TRBJ2-7; D gene uncertain. Germline assignment: CDR1 MGHRA and CDR2 YSYEKL. The CDR3 has 13 residues. Trimming left V 4 bases short and J 3 bases short, with 10 bases between. This CDR3 reads CASSPGPNYEQYF. The CDR3 DNA is TGCGCCAGCAGCCCAGGACCCAACTACGAGCAGTACTTC.

This clone appeared once. The gene calls are TRBV7-9 and TRBJ1-5, with 8 bases that match TRBD1. V dropped 6 bases and J dropped 11; count of bases not matched to a gene: 15. The CDR3 spans 15 residues. Germline assignment: CDR1 SEHNR and CDR2 FQNEAQ (reference sequence). The CDR3 nucleotides are TGTGCCAGCAGTAAAGGGACAGGAGTCCCGGAGGCCCAGCATTTT. Residues: CASSKGTGVPEAQHF.